Presented here are 3 T cell receptor beta chains from one specimen sequenced in a study of beta chain features in type 1 diabetes. Expressed TCRB transcripts were sequenced because the entire RNA isolate underwent reverse transcription. Generated by immunoSEQ multiplex PCR, the TCRdb table keeps only in-frame clones and is missing some. The repertoire has 300,000 to 350,000 clones, around 13% of them found once; the top ten carry under 8.5%. Sequencing input: central memory CD4+ T cells from blood. The receptors shown here come from a man aged 30 to 45 in good health.

The V call is TRBV25-1, the J call TRBJ2-1; D not certain. V was shortened by 6 bases and J by 0 bases, with 15 bases between the two germline ends. CDR1 MGHDK and CDR2 SYGVNS come from the germline V gene. The CDR3 length is 16 residues. As DNA, the CDR3 is TGTGCCAGCAGCCCCCGTGACTGGTACTCCTACAATGAGCAGTTCTTC. As protein: CASSPRDWYSYNEQFF.

In this sample, this clone turned up a few times. The chain recombines TRBV30 with TRBJ1-1; 11 bases are a match to TRBD1. CDR3 length: 13 amino acids. J lost 0 bases, V lost 8 bases, and 2 bases had no gene match. Germline assignment: CDR1 GTSNPN and CDR2 SVGIG (reference sequence). CDR3 sequence reads: CAGQGALNTEAFF. For the CDR3, the DNA is TGTGCCGGACAGGGGGCGTTGAACACTGAAGCTTTCTTT.

V and J are TRBV2 and TRBJ1-2; D is unresolved. Trimming removed 6 bases from V and 5 bases from J, with 10 bases in between. Looked up from germline, CDR1 is SNHLY and CDR2 is FYNNEI. This CDR3 spans 12 amino acids. The CDR3 coding sequence is TGTGCCAGCAGCGCAAATCGGTATGGCTACACCTTC. It encodes CASSANRYGYTF.